This T cell receptor beta chain originates from a study of CD8 T cells in ankylosing spondylitis. Study observations and caveats: Made up of 7 to 9 highly homologous variants, a TCR beta motif appeared characteristic of ankylosing spondylitis blood. Significant enrichment of disease-linked clones was reportedly seen in matched ankylosing spondylitis synovial fluid.

CDR1 is MNHEY, CDR2 SMNVEV, per germline (reference sequence). This CDR3 spans 12 amino acids. The V end lost 6 bases, the J end lost 7 bases, and 12 bases lay between the germline ends. TCRdb reprocessed the 5' RACE reads via MiXCR and lists one record per CDR3 protein. This repertoire shows about 540,000 distinct CDR3 sequences, about 13% found once; its top ten account for about 6.5%. In this sample, this clonotype turned up a few times. The antigen is not known. Material: blood, either unsorted or a sorted T cell fraction (not recorded which). V and J are TRBV27 and TRBJ2-5; unclear D gene. The TCR comes from a male donor with ankylosing spondylitis. The CDR3 nucleotides are TGTGCCAGCAGAGAGGATTGGGGGACCCAGTACTTC. Amino acid sequence: CASREDWGTQYF.